This T cell receptor (beta chain) was identified during a study of vaccination and CD4 T cells after COVID-19. Study details: Eight or nine convalescent patients had mild and one had severe PCR-confirmed SARS-CoV-2 disease. Stimulation used overlapping spike peptides from SARS-CoV-2, HCoV-NL63, HCoV-OC43 and HCoV-229E.

As concerns this clonotype: Antigen specificity is unknown.

Oncomine TCR Beta short-read sequencing was applied to DNA from cultured CD4+ T cells. Via MiXCR, TCRdb re-called the PCR reads, giving one row per CDR3 protein. The data hold around 12,000 distinct CDR3 sequences, with 40% to 45% observed a single time. Treatment: roughly 10-day PBMC culture with coronavirus spike peptide pools or control peptides (ViraFEST assay). CDR1 and CDR2 (germline): SGHNT, YENEEA. CDR3 length: 16 amino acids. V was clipped by 5 bases and J by 9 bases; unmatched bases: 12. The V gene is TRBV11-3, the J gene TRBJ2-1, with 11 bases that match TRBD2. The sequenced sample consisted of cultured CD4+ T cells from blood. The clonotype originates from a human donor with COVID-19. DNA of the CDR3: TGTGCCAGCAGCGCTAGACGGCTAGCGGGGGGTCCTGAGCAGTTCTTC. Protein: CASSARRLAGGPEQFF.